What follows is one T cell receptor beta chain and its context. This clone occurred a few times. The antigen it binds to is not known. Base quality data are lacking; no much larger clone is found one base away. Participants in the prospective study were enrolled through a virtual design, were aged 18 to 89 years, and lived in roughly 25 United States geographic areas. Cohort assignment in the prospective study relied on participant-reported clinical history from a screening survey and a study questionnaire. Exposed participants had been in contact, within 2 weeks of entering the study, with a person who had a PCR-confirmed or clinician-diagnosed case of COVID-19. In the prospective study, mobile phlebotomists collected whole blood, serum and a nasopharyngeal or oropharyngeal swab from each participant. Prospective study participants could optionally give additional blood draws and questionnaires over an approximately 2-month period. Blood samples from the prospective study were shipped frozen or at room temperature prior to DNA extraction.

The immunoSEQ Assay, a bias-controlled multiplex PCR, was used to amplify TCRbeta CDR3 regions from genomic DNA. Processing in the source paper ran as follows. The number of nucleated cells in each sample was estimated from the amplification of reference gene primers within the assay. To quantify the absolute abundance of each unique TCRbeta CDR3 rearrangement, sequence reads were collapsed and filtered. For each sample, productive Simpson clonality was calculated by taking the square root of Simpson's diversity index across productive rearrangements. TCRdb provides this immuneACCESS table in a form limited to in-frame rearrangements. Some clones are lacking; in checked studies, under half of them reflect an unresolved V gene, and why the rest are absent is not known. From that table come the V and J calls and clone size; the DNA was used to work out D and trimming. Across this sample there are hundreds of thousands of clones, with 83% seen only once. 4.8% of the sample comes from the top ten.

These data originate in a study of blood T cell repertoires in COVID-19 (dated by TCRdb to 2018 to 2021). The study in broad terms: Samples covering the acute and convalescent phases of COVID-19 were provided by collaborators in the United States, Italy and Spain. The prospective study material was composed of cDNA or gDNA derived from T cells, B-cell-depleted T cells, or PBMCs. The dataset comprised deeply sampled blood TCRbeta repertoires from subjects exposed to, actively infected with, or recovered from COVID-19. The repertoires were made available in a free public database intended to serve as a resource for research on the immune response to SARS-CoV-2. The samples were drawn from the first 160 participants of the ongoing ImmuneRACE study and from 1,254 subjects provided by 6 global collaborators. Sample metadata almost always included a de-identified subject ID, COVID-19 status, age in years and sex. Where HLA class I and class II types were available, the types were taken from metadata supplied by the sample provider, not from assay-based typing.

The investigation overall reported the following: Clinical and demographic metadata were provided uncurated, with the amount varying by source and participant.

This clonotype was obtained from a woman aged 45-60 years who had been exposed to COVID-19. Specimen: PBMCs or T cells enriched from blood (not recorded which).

The CDR3 protein sequence reads: CSAAGLVGTEAFF. Read as DNA, the sequence is TGCAGCGCCGCAGGGTTGGTGGGCACTGAAGCTTTCTTT. The chain was built from TRBV29-1 and TRBJ1-1, and TRBD1 may be the D gene, going by 5 matching bases. Per the germline V gene, SQVTM is the CDR1 and ANQGSEA is the CDR2. The CDR3 contains 13 residues, cysteine and phenylalanine counted. Of the read, only the CDR3 DNA is kept; its 39 bases are in frame from base 1. V is pared back by 7 bases and J by 4 bases, with 16 bases lying between the germline termini.